This TCR beta chain was identified in a study of T cells in Graves' hyperthyroidism and ophthalmopathy. This CDR3 region has 12 residues. V dropped 5 bases and J dropped 2 bases, with 8 bases sitting between them. Germline values: CDR1 SQVTM, CDR2 ANQGSEA. Regions amplified from RNA transcripts were the TCR beta CDR3 regions. A first-round RT-PCR of the TCR CDR3 used the HTBI primer set. TCRdb re-called the multiplex PCR reads through MiXCR, storing one row per CDR3 protein. Of about 380,000 distinct CDR3 sequences in the sample, around 14% were seen once. The definition of stable Graves' hyperthyroidism was no ophthalmopathy progression within 18 months.

This chain links TRBV29-1 with TRBJ2-3; D ambiguous. The clonotype was recovered from a woman aged 60-70 years with Graves' hyperthyroidism. The sample taken for sequencing was blood. As DNA, the CDR3 is TGCAGCGTTCCCGAGGCCACAGATACGCAGTATTTT. Protein: CSVPEATDTQYF.